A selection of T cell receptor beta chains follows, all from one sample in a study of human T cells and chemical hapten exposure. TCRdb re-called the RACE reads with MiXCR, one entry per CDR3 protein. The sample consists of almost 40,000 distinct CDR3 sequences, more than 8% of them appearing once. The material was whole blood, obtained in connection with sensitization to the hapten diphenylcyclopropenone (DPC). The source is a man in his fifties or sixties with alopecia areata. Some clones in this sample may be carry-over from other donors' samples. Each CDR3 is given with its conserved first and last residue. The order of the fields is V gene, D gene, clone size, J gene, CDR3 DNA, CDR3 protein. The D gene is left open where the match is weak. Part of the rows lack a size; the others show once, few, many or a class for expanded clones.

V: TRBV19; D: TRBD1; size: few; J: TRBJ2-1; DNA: TGTGCCAGTAGAGGACAGGGCAATGAGCAGTTCTTC; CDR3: CASRGQGNEQFF
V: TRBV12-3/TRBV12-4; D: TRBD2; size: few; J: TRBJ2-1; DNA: TGTGCCACCGCGAACTGGGACTATTTGTTCTTC; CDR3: CATANWDYLFF
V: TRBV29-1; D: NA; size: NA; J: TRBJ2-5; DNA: TGCAGCGTTGATGGGGAGGAGACCCAGTACTTC; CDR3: CSVDGEETQYF
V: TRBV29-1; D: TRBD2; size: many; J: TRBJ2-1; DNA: TGCATCGTAACTAGCGGGAAAAATGAGCAGTTCTTC; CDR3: CIVTSGKNEQFF
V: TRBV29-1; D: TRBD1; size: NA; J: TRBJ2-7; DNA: TGCAGCGTTGGACAGGGGGCGAACGAGCAGTACTTC; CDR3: CSVGQGANEQYF
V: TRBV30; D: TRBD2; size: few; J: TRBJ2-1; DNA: TGTGCCTGGACCCCCATCTCCCGTCTAGCGGGAGGAGGGGAGCAGTTCTTC; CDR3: CAWTPISRLAGGGEQFF
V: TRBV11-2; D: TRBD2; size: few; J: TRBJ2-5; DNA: TGTGCCAGCAGCCCTCCCGGACTAGCGTCTCAAGAGACCCAGTACTTC; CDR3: CASSPPGLASQETQYF
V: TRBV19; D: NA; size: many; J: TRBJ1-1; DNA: TGTGCCAGTAGTTGGGGACGGGGGAACACTGAAGCTTTCTTT; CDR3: CASSWGRGNTEAFF
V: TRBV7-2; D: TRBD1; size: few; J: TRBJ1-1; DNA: TGTGCCAGCAGCACCCGACAGGGTGCCACTGAAGCTTTCTTT; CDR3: CASSTRQGATEAFF
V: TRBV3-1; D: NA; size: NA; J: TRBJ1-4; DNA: TGTGCCAGCAGCCAAGGGATCAGGGATACTAATGAAAAACTGTTTTTT; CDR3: CASSQGIRDTNEKLFF
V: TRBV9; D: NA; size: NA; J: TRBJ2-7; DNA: TGTGCCAGCAGCGTAGCTGGGACCCCGGGGCACGAGCAGTACTTC; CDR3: CASSVAGTPGHEQYF
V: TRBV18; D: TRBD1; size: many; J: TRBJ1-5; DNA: TGTGCCAGCTCACCTGGACAGGGCACCAATCAGCCCCAGCATTTT; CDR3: CASSPGQGTNQPQHF
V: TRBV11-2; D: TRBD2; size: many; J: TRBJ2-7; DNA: TGTGCCAGCAGCTTAGGGACTAGCTCCTACGAGCAGTACTTC; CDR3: CASSLGTSSYEQYF
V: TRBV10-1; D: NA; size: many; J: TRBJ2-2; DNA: TGCGCCAGCCGTCCCCCGGGCGGGGAGCTGTTTTTT; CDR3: CASRPPGGELFF
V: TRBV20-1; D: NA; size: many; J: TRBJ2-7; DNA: TGCAGTGCTACTCTTGGGGGTACCAGCTACGAGCAGTACTTC; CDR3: CSATLGGTSYEQYF
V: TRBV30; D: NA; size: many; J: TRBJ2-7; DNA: TGTGCTTGGGCCCGGGTGGGCCTATCCTACGAGCAGTACTTC; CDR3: CAWARVGLSYEQYF
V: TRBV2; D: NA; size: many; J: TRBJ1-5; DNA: TGTGCCAGCAGGGTGGACCGTAGTCAGCCCCAGCATTTT; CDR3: CASRVDRSQPQHF
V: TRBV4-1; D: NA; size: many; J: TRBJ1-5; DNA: TGCGCCAGCAGCCAAGATGGGGGGATTAGCAATCAGCCCCAGCATTTT; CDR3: CASSQDGGISNQPQHF
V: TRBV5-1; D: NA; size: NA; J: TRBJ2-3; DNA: TGCGCCAGCAGCTTGTGGGAGAGCACAGATACGCAGTATTTT; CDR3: CASSLWESTDTQYF
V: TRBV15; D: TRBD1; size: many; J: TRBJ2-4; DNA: TGTGCCACCAGCAGTCTCAGGGGGAACATTCAGTACTTC; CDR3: CATSSLRGNIQYF
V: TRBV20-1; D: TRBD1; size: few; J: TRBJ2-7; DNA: TGCAGTGTCGCCGGGACAGGTAACACCTACGAGCAGTACTTC; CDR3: CSVAGTGNTYEQYF
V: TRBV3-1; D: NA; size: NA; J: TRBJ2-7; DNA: TGTGCCAGCAGCCAAGAGGGCCTTTACGAGCAGTACTTC; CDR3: CASSQEGLYEQYF
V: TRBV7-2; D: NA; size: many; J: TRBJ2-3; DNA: TGTGCCAGCAGCTTAGGGGTAGTAGTGACAGATACGCAGTATTTT; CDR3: CASSLGVVVTDTQYF
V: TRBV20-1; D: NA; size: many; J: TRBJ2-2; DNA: TGCAGTGCTCCCCTTGAGAACACCGGGGAGCTGTTTTTT; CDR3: CSAPLENTGELFF
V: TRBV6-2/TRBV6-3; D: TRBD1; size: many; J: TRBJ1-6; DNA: TGTGCCAGCAGTTTTTCGGACAGGTCGGATTCACCCCTCCACTTT; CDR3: CASSFSDRSDSPLHF
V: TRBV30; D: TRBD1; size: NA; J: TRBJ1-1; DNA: TGTGCCTGTGCGACAGGGTTCGCTGAAGCTTTCTTT; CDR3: CACATGFAEAFF
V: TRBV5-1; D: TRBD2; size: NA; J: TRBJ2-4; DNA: TGCGCCAGCAGCTCCGGACGGGGGACTAGCGGGATAGAAGACATTCAGTACTTC; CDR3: CASSSGRGTSGIEDIQYF
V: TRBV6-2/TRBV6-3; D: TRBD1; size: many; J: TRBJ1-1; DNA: TGTGCCAGCAGTTACAACAGGGGAGACACTGAAGCTTTCTTT; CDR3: CASSYNRGDTEAFF
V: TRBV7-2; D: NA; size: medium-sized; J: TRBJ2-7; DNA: TGTGCCAGCAGCTTAGACCAGGGCGACGAGCAGTACTTC; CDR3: CASSLDQGDEQYF
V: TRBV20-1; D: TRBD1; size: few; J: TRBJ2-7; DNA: TGCAGTGCTAGAGTACCGACAGGGGTATACGAGCAGTACTTC; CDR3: CSARVPTGVYEQYF
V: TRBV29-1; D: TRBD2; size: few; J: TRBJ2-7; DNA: TGCAGCGTTGGAAGGCTAGCGGGAGATTACGAGCAGTACTTC; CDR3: CSVGRLAGDYEQYF
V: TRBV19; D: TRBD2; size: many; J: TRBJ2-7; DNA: TGTGCCTCTGGACTAGTGTACGAGCAGTACTTC; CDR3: CASGLVYEQYF
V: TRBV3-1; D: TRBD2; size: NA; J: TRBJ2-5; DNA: TGTGCCAGCAGCCAAGGACTAGCGGGAGCAGGGGAGACCCAGTACTTC; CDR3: CASSQGLAGAGETQYF
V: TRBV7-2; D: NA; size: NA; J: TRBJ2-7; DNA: TGTGCCAGCAGCTCACCTGCGGACGAGCAGTACTTC; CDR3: CASSSPADEQYF
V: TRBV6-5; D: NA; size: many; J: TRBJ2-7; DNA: TGTGCCAGCAGTTACTTAAGCGAGCAGTACTTC; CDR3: CASSYLSEQYF
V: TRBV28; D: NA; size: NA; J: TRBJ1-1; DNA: TGTGCCAGCAGTTTCGGGGTTATTGGAGCTTTCTTT; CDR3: CASSFGVIGAFF
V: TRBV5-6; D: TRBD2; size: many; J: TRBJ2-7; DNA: TGTGCCAGCAGCCCGGGACTAGCGGGCTACGAGCAGTACTTC; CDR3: CASSPGLAGYEQYF
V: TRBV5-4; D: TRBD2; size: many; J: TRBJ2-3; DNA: TGTGCCAGCAGCTTTCCTAGCGGGGGCACAGATACGCAGTATTTT; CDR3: CASSFPSGGTDTQYF
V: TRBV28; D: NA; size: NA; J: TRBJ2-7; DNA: TGTGCCAGCAGTTTCGTGGGAGAGAAATCCTACGAGCAGTACTTC; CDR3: CASSFVGEKSYEQYF
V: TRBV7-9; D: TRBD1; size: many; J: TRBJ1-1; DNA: TGTGCCAGCAGCCAAAGGGGACAGATGAACACTGAAGCTTTCTTT; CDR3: CASSQRGQMNTEAFF
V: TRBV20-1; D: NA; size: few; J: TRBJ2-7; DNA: TGCAGTGCTAGAGAGTCGCGGGCTCCCTACGAGCAGTACTTC; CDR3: CSARESRAPYEQYF
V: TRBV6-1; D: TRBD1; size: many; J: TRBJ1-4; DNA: TGTGCCAGCAGCCTTCGGACAGGAGACCATGAAAAACTGTTTTTT; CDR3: CASSLRTGDHEKLFF
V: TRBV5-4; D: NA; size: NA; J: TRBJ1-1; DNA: TGTGCCAGCAGCTTGGGGGGGACTGTCATGAACACTGAAGCTTTCTTT; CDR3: CASSLGGTVMNTEAFF
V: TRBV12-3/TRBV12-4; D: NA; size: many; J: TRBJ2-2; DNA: TGTGCCAGCAGTTTAGGTGGAACCGGGGAGCTGTTTTTT; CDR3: CASSLGGTGELFF
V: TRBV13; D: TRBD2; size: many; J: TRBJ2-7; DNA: TGTGCCAGCAGCAGGGGACTAGTCGAGCAGTACTTC; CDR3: CASSRGLVEQYF
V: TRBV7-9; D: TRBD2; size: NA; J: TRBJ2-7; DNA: TGTGCCAGCAGCCCAACGTCTAGCGGGAGTTACGAGCAGTACTTC; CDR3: CASSPTSSGSYEQYF
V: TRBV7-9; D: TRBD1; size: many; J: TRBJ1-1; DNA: TGTGCCAGCAGCCGCAGGGGGCAAACTGAAGCTTTCTTT; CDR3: CASSRRGQTEAFF
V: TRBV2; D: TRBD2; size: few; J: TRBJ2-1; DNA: TGTGCCAGCAGTGAAGGCGGGAGGGCCGACAATGAGCAGTTCTTC; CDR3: CASSEGGRADNEQFF
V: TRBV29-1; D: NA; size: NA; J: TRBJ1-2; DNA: TGCAGCGTAGATGGATATGGCTACACCTTC; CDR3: CSVDGYGYTF
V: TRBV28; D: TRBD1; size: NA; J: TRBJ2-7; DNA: TGTGCCAGCAGAGTTACAGGGGGCGAGCAGTACTTC; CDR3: CASRVTGGEQYF
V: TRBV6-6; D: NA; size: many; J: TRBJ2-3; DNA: TGTGCCAGCAGACGCCGGGACTCAAACACAGATACGCAGTATTTT; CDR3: CASRRRDSNTDTQYF
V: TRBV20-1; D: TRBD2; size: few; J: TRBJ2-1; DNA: TGCAGTGCTCCTTTACTAGCGGGCAACTCCAATGAGCAGTTCTTC; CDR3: CSAPLLAGNSNEQFF